The 11 T cell receptor beta chains in this list originate from one sample, sequenced in a study of memory CD4+ T cells and cytomegalovirus serostatus. The data were produced by immunoSEQ multiplex PCR, yet TCRdb's version contains in-frame clones alone and is incomplete. The sample holds more than 45,000 clones, around 76% seen once. The sort gate was single viable CD3+CD4+CD8-CD45RO+ cells for memory CD4+ T cells. The sample comprised memory CD4+ T cells from blood. These receptors came from an adult in good health and CMV-seropositive.

There are a few counts of this clone. The rearrangement uses TRBV10-3 and TRBJ1-2; D call uncertain. V was clipped by 0 bases and J by 8 bases, with 16 bases between them. This CDR3 has 15 residues. Germline V lookup: CDR1 ENHRY, CDR2 SYGVKD. The CDR3 loop reads CAISESRQVVQGYTF. The CDR3 nucleotides read TGTGCCATCAGTGAGTCAAGGCAGGTGGTGCAGGGCTACACCTTC.

This chain joins TRBV27 and TRBJ2-3; D gene uncertain. V lost 0 bases, J lost 6 bases, and 7 bases lay in between. CDR1 and CDR2 from the germline V gene are MNHEY and SMNVEV (reference sequence). The CDR3 runs 13 residues. DNA of the CDR3: TGTGCCAGCAGTTTATCGGATTGGGATACGCAGTATTTT. Encoded protein: CASSLSDWDTQYF.

V is TRBV7-9 and J is TRBJ1-4; no firm D call. There are 14 residues in the CDR3. V was pared by 5 bases and J by 4 bases, with 11 bases between. The germline CDR1 and CDR2 sequences are SEHNR and FQNEAQ (reference sequence). The chain's CDR3 is CASSPAGGNEKLFF. The CDR3 DNA is TGTGCCAGCAGCCCCGCGGGAGGTAATGAAAAACTGTTTTTT.

This clone was recorded only once. This chain uses TRBV11-2 with TRBJ2-1; D is perhaps TRBD2 (5 bases). This CDR3 contains 14 residues. Germline CDR1 reads SGHAT; CDR2 reads FQNNGV. V gave up 5 bases and J gave up 7 bases, with 15 bases separating them. This CDR3 reads CASSPRERTNEQFF. The CDR3, as DNA: TGTGCCAGCAGCCCTCGGGAAAGGACGAATGAGCAGTTCTTC. Complete variable domain (other parts from reference TRBV11-2 and TRBJ2-1): EAGVAQSPRYKIIEKRQSVAFWCNPISGHATLYWYQQILGQGPKLLIQFQNNGVVDDSQLPKDRFSAERLKGVDSTLKIQPAKLEDSAVYLCASSPRERTNEQFFGPGTRLTVL.

The chain joins TRBV27 to TRBJ2-2; 7 bases are a match to TRBD1. V trimming: 6 bases; J trimming: 5 bases; junction bases outside the gene matches: 12. The CDR3 contains 16 residues. Looked up from germline, CDR1 is MNHEY and CDR2 is SMNVEV (reference sequence). In DNA, the CDR3 is TGTGCCAGCAGAGTTAAAGGGGGCCCTAGGACCGGGGAGCTGTTTTTT. Its protein product is CASRVKGGPRTGELFF.

This chain uses TRBV5-6 with TRBJ1-2; a possible D gene is TRBD1 (6 bases). This CDR3 is built from 15 residues. Trimming cost V 4 bases and J 2 bases, with 15 bases left between them. Germline V gene sequence: CDR1 SGHDT, CDR2 YYEEEE. CDR3 bases: TGTGCCAGCAGCACTAGCGGACAGCGGAACTATGGCTACACCTTC. Amino acids: CASSTSGQRNYGYTF.

The V gene is TRBV7-8, the J gene TRBJ1-2; 10 bases are a match to TRBD1. Losses at the gene ends were 4 bases for V and 8 bases for J; bases not matched to a gene: 22. The CDR3 is 19 amino acids. Germline V CDR1 and CDR2: SGHVS, FQNEAQ. The CDR3 coding sequence is TGTGCCAGCAGCTCGAACGCAGGGACAGGGGTAGGCTATAACCGCGGCTACACCTTC. It codes for CASSSNAGTGVGYNRGYTF.

The V and J genes are TRBV11-3 and TRBJ2-1, with a tentative D call TRBD1 (5 bases). There are 13 residues in the CDR3. From germline, CDR1 is SGHNT and CDR2 YENEEA. V was trimmed by 0 bases and J by 9 bases, leaving 9 bases between them. CDR3 nucleotides: TGTGCCAGCAGCTTAGAAGGGGTGGGTGAGCAGTTCTTC. Residues: CASSLEGVGEQFF.

The gene calls are TRBV19 and TRBJ2-2; no definite D call. This CDR3 is 14 amino acids long. V was cut by 5 bases and J by 3 bases, with 10 bases left in between. Germline CDR1 reads LNHDA; CDR2 reads SQIVND (reference sequence). The chain's CDR3 is CASSYGQYTGELFF. In DNA, the CDR3 is TGTGCCAGTAGTTATGGGCAGTACACCGGGGAGCTGTTTTTT.

The chain joins TRBV7-2 to TRBJ2-7, with D perhaps TRBD1 or TRBD2 (6 bases each). Between the trimmed V and J ends, which lost 0 bases and 4 bases, there was a span of 13 bases. The germline V gene has CDR1 SGHTA and CDR2 FQGNSA. The CDR3 totals 15 residues. CDR3 loop: CASSLAGGSTYEQYF. The CDR3 DNA follows: TGTGCCAGCAGCTTAGCGGGGGGCTCAACGTACGAGCAGTACTTC.

The J gene is TRBJ1-6, the V gene TRBV13; D may be TRBD1 (6 bases). Germline CDR1 reads PRHDT; CDR2 reads FYEKMQ (reference sequence). The CDR3 contains 15 residues. V lost 5 bases to trimming and J lost 7 bases, with 15 bases between them. The CDR3 DNA is TGTGCCAGCAGCAGGGGGGGACGGGTAAATTCACCCCTCCACTTT. Its translation: CASSRGGRVNSPLHF.